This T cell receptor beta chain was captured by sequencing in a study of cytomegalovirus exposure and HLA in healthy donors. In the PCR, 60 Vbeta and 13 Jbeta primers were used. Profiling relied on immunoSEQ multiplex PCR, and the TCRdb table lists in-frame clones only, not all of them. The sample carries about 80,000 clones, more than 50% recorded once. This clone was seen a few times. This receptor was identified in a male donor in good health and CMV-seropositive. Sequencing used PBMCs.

The CDR3 reads CASSVQGIAGNTIYF. The DNA for the CDR3 is TGTGCCAGCAGCGTACAGGGGATTGCTGGAAACACCATATATTTT. The V call is TRBV9, the J call TRBJ1-3, with D maybe TRBD1 (6 bases). Trimming pared 1 base from V and 2 bases from J, leaving 10 bases between. CDR1 is SGDLS and CDR2 is YYNGEE in the germline V gene. This CDR3 has 15 residues.